Presented here are 12 T cell receptor beta chains from one specimen sequenced in a study of read filtering for tumor transcriptome and immune sequencing. The library was built from roughly 400 ng RNA with molecular barcoded adaptors for alpha/delta and beta/gamma chains. In TCRdb, the reads were re-called with MiXCR into one record per CDR3 protein. The sample shows some 62,000 distinct CDR3 sequences, approximately 15% of them seen only once. Material: a population of CD138-negative cells sorted from bone marrow. Source of these receptors: a donor at least 40 years old with multiple myeloma.

In this sample, this clonotype turned up once. The chain combines TRBV27 with TRBJ2-2, with D possibly being TRBD1 (6 bases). CDR1 and CDR2 from the germline V gene are MNHEY and SMNVEV (reference sequence). CDR3 size: 15 residues. V lost 3 bases and J 0 bases, leaving 8 bases between the germline ends. Here the CDR3 reads CASSFRTANTGELFF. In nucleotides, the CDR3 is TGTGCCAGCAGTTTCCGGACAGCGAACACCGGGGAGCTGTTTTTT.

This clonotype was counted ten times or more. The rearrangement uses TRBV12-3 or TRBV12-4 and TRBJ2-1; TRBD2 matches 11 bases. Unmatched junction bases numbered 9, after V lost 4 bases and J lost 7 bases. The CDR3 spans 16 residues. The CDR3 coding sequence is TGTGCCAGCAGTTCGCCGACTAGCGGGACTATGAATGAGCAGTTCTTC. As protein: CASSSPTSGTMNEQFF.

This clonotype was counted many times. This rearrangement joins TRBV11-2 to TRBJ1-1; D is undetermined. With 1 base removed from V and 4 bases from J, the gap between germline ends came to 7 bases. This CDR3 comprises 13 residues. The germline V gene has CDR1 SGHAT and CDR2 FQNNGV. CDR3 protein: CASSLGRPTEAFF. Here the CDR3 DNA reads TGTGCCAGCAGCTTAGGTCGTCCCACTGAAGCTTTCTTT.

This clonotype was counted many times. The V gene is TRBV20-1, the J gene TRBJ2-1; maybe TRBD1 (5 bases). Trimming stripped 1 base from V and 3 bases from J, with 13 bases between. The CDR3 is 15 amino acids. The germline CDR1 and CDR2 sequences are DFQATT and SNEGSKA (reference sequence). CDR3 coding DNA: TGCAGTGCTAGAGGAGATCCAGGGCACTACAATGAGCAGTTCTTC. It codes for CSARGDPGHYNEQFF.

This clonotype has at least ten counts. The rearrangement uses TRBV27 and TRBJ2-7; a weak D match, TRBD1 (6 bases). Germline V CDR1 and CDR2: MNHEY, SMNVEV (reference sequence). There are 13 residues in the CDR3. With 5 bases removed from V and 4 bases from J, the gap between germline ends came to 12 bases. CDR3 DNA sequence: TGTGCCAGCAGTGGGGGACAACGATACGAGCAGTACTTC. This gives the protein CASSGGQRYEQYF.

This chain uses TRBV30 with TRBJ1-5; the match to TRBD1 covers 7 bases. The ends lost 2 bases at V and 1 base at J; junction bases unmatched: 5. CDR1 is GTSNPN, CDR2 SVGIG, per germline (reference sequence). The CDR3 has 15 residues. The CDR3 coding sequence is TGTGCCTGGAGTCATGGGACAGTAAGCAATCAGCCCCAGCATTTT. It is translated as CAWSHGTVSNQPQHF.

Details on this clonotype: A much larger clone sits a single nucleotide away, making a read error possible. The gene calls are TRBV7-2 and TRBJ2-3; D remains unclear. This CDR3 has 14 amino acids. CDR1 is SGHTA, CDR2 FQGNSA, per germline. For the CDR3, the DNA is TGTGCCAACAGCTTTGAAGGCAACACAGATACGCAGTATTTT. Its translation: CANSFEGNTDTQYF.

The CDR3 protein is CASTIGSGETQYF. The CDR3 DNA sequence: TGTGCCAGCACCATAGGGAGTGGAGAGACCCAGTACTTC. The V and J genes are TRBV28 and TRBJ2-5; D is perhaps TRBD2 (5 bases). The V gene lost 7 bases and the J gene lost 4 bases, with 13 bases spanning the gap. The CDR3 is made up of 13 amino acids. The germline V gene has CDR1 MDHEN and CDR2 SYDVKM.

A note on this clonotype: Being one base from a much bigger clone, this may be a read error. The CDR3 reads CAISFYYNEQFF. CDR3 sequence (DNA): TGTGCCATCAGTTTTTATTACAATGAGCAGTTCTTC. This rearrangement joins TRBV28 to TRBJ2-1; D gene ambiguous. CDR1 MDHEN and CDR2 SYDVKM come from the germline V gene. The CDR3 is 12 amino acids.

This clonotype turned up a few times. V gene TRBV28 combines with J gene TRBJ1-2, with 8 bases that match TRBD1. This CDR3 region has 15 residues. The junction had 9 bases not matched to a gene; V was cut back by 6 bases and J by 3 bases. Germline CDR1 reads MDHEN; CDR2 reads SYDVKM. The CDR3 region is CASSFPDRGDYGYTF. The CDR3 coding sequence is TGTGCCAGCAGCTTCCCTGACAGGGGCGACTATGGCTACACCTTC.

In DNA, the CDR3 is TGTGCCAGCAGTTACTTAGGGACCGAGGACGCTTTCTTT. Amino acids: CASSYLGTEDAFF. V is TRBV6-5 and J is TRBJ1-1; a possible D gene is TRBD1 (5 bases). V gave up 1 base and J gave up 11 bases, with 14 bases separating them. Germline CDR1 and CDR2: MNHEY and SVGAGI. The CDR3 has 13 amino acids.

This clonotype was seen many times. V gene TRBV29-1 combines with J gene TRBJ2-3; 8 bases fit TRBD1. CDR1 and CDR2 from the germline V gene are SQVTM and ANQGSEA. Trimming removed 7 bases from V and 7 bases from J; junction bases left unmatched: 7. The CDR3 is 12 residues long. This CDR3 is CSAGQEKNTQYF. In nucleotides, the CDR3 is TGCAGCGCGGGACAGGAGAAGAATACGCAGTATTTT.